This TCR beta chain was identified in a study of blood T cell repertoires in COVID-19. Overall study: PBMCs, B-cell-depleted T cells, or T cells provided the cDNA or gDNA that made up the material.

Those who participated ranged in age from about 18 to 89 years and resided in about two dozen US areas. Profiling relied on immunoSEQ multiplex PCR, and the TCRdb table lists in-frame clones only, not all of them. Of 150,000 to 190,000 clones in the sample, roughly 80% are singletons; the top ten hold around 7%. This CDR3 is built from 16 residues. With V trimmed by 5 bases and J by 6 bases, 15 bases remained unmatched. Germline lookup yields CDR1 LGHDT and CDR2 YNNKEL (reference sequence). The sample comprised PBMCs or T cells enriched from blood (not recorded which). This TCR derives from a man aged 45-65 years who had recovered from COVID-19. V and J are TRBV3-1 (or the pseudogene TRBV3-2) and TRBJ2-7, with TRBD2 identical over 8 bases. The CDR3 coding sequence is TGTGCCAGCAGCGGAGGAAAGTGGGGGGGGACTAGCGAGCAGTACTTC. This translates into CASSGGKWGGTSEQYF.